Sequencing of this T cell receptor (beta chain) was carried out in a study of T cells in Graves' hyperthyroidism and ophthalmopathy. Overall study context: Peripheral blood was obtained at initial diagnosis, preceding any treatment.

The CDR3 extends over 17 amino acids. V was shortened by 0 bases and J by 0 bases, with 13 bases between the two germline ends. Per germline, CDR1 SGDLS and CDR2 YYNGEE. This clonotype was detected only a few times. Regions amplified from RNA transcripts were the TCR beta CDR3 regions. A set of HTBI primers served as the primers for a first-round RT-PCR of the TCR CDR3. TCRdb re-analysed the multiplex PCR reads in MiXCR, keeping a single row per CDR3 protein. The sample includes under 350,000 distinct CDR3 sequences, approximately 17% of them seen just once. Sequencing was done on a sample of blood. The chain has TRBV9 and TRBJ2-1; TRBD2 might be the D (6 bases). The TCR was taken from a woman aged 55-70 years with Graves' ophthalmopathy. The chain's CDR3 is CASSVGILGLSYNEQFF. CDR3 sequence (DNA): TGTGCCAGCAGCGTAGGTATCCTGGGACTCTCCTACAATGAGCAGTTCTTC.